One and the same sample provided the 15 T cell receptor beta chains below, sequenced in a study of T-cell memory formation after mild COVID-19 (dated by TCRdb to the early 2020s). To prepare the library, 5' RACE was applied. Sequencing relied on an Illumina NovaSeq 6000. TCRdb applied fastp at Q25 and MiXCR to the public reads, then kept only in-frame beta chains. When rows share a CDR3 protein, they turn into one entry using the most common DNA and genes. Recorded for this sample are hundreds of thousands of distinct CDR3 sequences; about 20% of them occurred a single time. Around 12% of the sample lies in the top ten. Sequencing used PBMCs or a T cell subset sorted from them (not recorded which). Source of these receptors: an adult woman who had mild COVID-19 (a few samples of this study predate the infection). The sample titles of this study are shuffled in the database, so cell type and time point are left out; the donor was told from shared clones.

A few counts support this clonotype. The chain is built from TRBV4-1 and TRBJ2-7; 9 nucleotides agree with TRBD2. Germline CDR1 is MGHRA and CDR2 is YSYEKL. This CDR3 has 16 amino acids. The ends lost 2 bases at V and 2 bases at J; junction bases unmatched: 7. CDR3 sequence: CASSQPGLARAYEQYF. In nucleotides, the CDR3 is TGCGCCAGCAGCCAACCAGGACTAGCGCGCGCCTACGAGCAGTACTTC.

There are a few counts of this clonotype. V and J are TRBV20-1 and TRBJ2-5, with 10 bases aligning to TRBD1. V shed 8 bases and J 4 bases; nucleotides not matched to a gene: 7. CDR1 is DFQATT and CDR2 is SNEGSKA in the germline V gene (reference sequence). This CDR3 contains 13 residues. The CDR3 bases are TGCAGTCTTAGGGACAGGGGTAGAGAGACCCAGTACTTC. Protein: CSLRDRGRETQYF.

This clonotype was seen ten or more times. The chain couples TRBV14 to TRBJ2-7; D is unresolved. The V end was cut by 0 bases, the J end by 3 bases, with 15 bases between. This CDR3 has 16 amino acids. Germline V gene sequence: CDR1 SGHDN, CDR2 FVKESK. CDR3 region: CASSQDGPSWDYEQYF. The DNA of the CDR3 is TGTGCCAGCAGCCAAGACGGGCCCTCCTGGGACTACGAGCAGTACTTC.

In its sample, this clonotype was seen a few times. The chain is built from TRBV4-3 and TRBJ1-1; D is uncertain. The CDR3 length is 16 residues. Germline lookup yields CDR1 LGHNA and CDR2 YSLEER. V was pared by 3 bases and J by 3 bases, with 17 bases between. CDR3 DNA: TGCGCCAGCAGCCACCACCGCACATTTAGGGACACTGAAGCTTTCTTT. This sequence encodes CASSHHRTFRDTEAFF.

The chain uses TRBV30 and TRBJ1-5; D uncertain. The CDR3 is 13 residues long. V dropped 0 bases and J dropped 3 bases, with 6 bases sitting between them. CDR1 is GTSNPN, CDR2 SVGIG, per germline (reference sequence). The CDR3 spells CAWSVQVNQPQHF. Here the CDR3 DNA reads TGTGCCTGGAGTGTACAAGTCAATCAGCCCCAGCATTTT.

In this sample, this clonotype turned up a few times. The chain joins TRBV11-2 to TRBJ2-5; D is uncertain. Germline CDR1 and CDR2: SGHAT and FQNNGV. The CDR3 sequence is 16 residues long. Between the trimmed V and J ends, which lost 1 base and 7 bases, there was a span of 19 bases. CDR3 sequence: CASSLVGWVPLSTQYF. CDR3 coding DNA: TGTGCCAGCAGCTTAGTTGGGTGGGTCCCCCTCTCGACCCAGTACTTC.

J is TRBJ2-3 and V is TRBV24-1; 7 bases match TRBD1. There are 16 residues in the CDR3. From germline, CDR1 is KGHDR and CDR2 SFDVKD. The V and J ends lost 4 bases and 1 base, in that order; junction bases with no gene match: 7. CDR3 region: CATSDMTGRRTDTQYF. CDR3 DNA sequence: TGTGCCACCAGTGACATGACAGGGCGCCGCACAGATACGCAGTATTTT.

This chain uses TRBV29-1 with TRBJ2-7; no reliable D call. The V gene's germline CDR1 is SQVTM and CDR2 ANQGSEA. V was trimmed by 0 bases and J by 7 bases, leaving 10 bases between them. The CDR3 spans 12 residues. This chain's CDR3 is CSVEDPLSEQYF. The CDR3 region has the DNA TGCAGCGTTGAAGACCCGCTGTCAGAGCAGTACTTC.

Only one count was recorded for this clonotype. The rearrangement uses TRBV7-3 and TRBJ2-3; 8 bases match TRBD2. The germline gives CDR1 SGHTA, CDR2 FQGTGA. Germline trimming cut 2 bases from V and 6 bases from J; bases unmatched to any gene: 13. CDR3 length equals 17 residues. The CDR3 here is CASSLSVGSAGGDTQYF. CDR3 DNA: TGTGCCAGCAGCTTATCCGTAGGCTCCGCGGGGGGCGATACGCAGTATTTT.

The rearrangement joins TRBV20-1 to TRBJ1-1; D is perhaps TRBD1 (5 bases). V shed 6 bases and J shed 1 base, with 18 bases lying between them. The CDR3 is 15 residues long. Germline CDR1 DFQATT, CDR2 SNEGSKA (reference sequence). The CDR3 spells CSAPGAGRGNTEAFF. DNA for the CDR3: TGCAGTGCCCCTGGGGCAGGGAGGGGGAACACTGAAGCTTTCTTT.

This clonotype was found once. The V call is TRBV6-1, the J call TRBJ1-5, with D perhaps TRBD1 (5 bases). This CDR3 is 13 amino acids long. Trimming cost V 6 bases and J 3 bases, with 9 bases left between them. Germline V gene data show CDR1 as MNHNS and CDR2 as SASEGT. This chain's CDR3 is CASRGTANQPQHF. The CDR3 DNA sequence: TGTGCCAGCAGGGGGACGGCCAATCAGCCCCAGCATTTT.

This clonotype has only a few counts. The chain is built from TRBV5-1 and TRBJ2-1; 9 positions match TRBD1. The CDR3 runs 16 residues. The V and J ends lost 4 bases and 6 bases, in that order; junction bases with no gene match: 11. Germline V CDR1 and CDR2: SGHRS, YFSETQ. CDR3 DNA sequence: TGCGCCAGCAGCAGCTCGGGACAGGGTGTCCGCAATGAGCAGTTCTTC. This codes for CASSSSGQGVRNEQFF. Complete variable domain (other parts from reference TRBV5-1 and TRBJ2-1): KAGVTQTPRYLIKTRGQQVTLSCSPISGHRSVSWYQQTPGQGLQFLFEYFSETQRNKGNFPGRFSGRQFSNSRSEMNVSTLELGDSALYLCASSSSGQGVRNEQFFGPGTRLTVL.

V and J are TRBV5-1 and TRBJ2-7; 12 bases map to TRBD2. V dropped 4 bases and J dropped 5; count of bases not matched to a gene: 7. The CDR3 runs to 15 residues. Germline V gives CDR1 SGHRS, CDR2 YFSETQ. This chain's CDR3 is CASSVTSGSRDEQYF. For the CDR3, the DNA is TGCGCCAGCAGCGTGACTAGCGGGAGTCGGGACGAGCAGTACTTC.

The chain links TRBV5-1 to TRBJ1-6; 9 nucleotides align to TRBD1. The CDR3 is made up of 15 amino acids. With V trimmed by 4 bases and J by 7 bases, 6 bases remained unmatched. The germline CDR1 and CDR2 sequences are SGHRS and YFSETQ. As DNA, the CDR3 is TGCGCCAGCAGCCCGCCCGGACAGGGGAATTCACCCCTCCACTTT. Its translation: CASSPPGQGNSPLHF.

The chain couples TRBV6-5 to TRBJ1-1, with 7 nucleotides matching TRBD1. From germline, CDR1 is MNHEY and CDR2 SVGAGI. The V and J ends lost 0 bases and 5 bases, in that order; junction bases with no gene match: 6. The CDR3 runs 15 residues. The CDR3 reads CASSYSSGGRTEAFF. The DNA of the CDR3 is TGTGCCAGCAGTTACTCGTCAGGGGGTCGTACTGAAGCTTTCTTT.